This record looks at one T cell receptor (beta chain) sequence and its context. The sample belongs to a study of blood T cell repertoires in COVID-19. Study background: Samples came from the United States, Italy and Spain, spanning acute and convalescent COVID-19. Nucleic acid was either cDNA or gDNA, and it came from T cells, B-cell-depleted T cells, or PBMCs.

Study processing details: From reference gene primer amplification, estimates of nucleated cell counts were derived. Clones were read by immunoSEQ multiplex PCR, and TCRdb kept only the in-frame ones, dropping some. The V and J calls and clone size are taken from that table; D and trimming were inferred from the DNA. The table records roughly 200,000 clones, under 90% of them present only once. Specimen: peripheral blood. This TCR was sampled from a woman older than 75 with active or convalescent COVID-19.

Here the CDR3 reads CASSLGGTGDTEAFF. The CDR3 DNA reads TGTGCCAGCAGCTTGGGTGGTACAGGAGACACTGAAGCTTTCTTT. The gene calls are TRBV5-4 and TRBJ1-1; tentative D call: TRBD1 (5 bases). CDR1 SGHNT and CDR2 YYREEE come from the germline V gene (reference sequence). The ends were cut back, 0 bases at V and 3 bases at J, with 12 bases in the middle. This CDR3 region has 15 residues.